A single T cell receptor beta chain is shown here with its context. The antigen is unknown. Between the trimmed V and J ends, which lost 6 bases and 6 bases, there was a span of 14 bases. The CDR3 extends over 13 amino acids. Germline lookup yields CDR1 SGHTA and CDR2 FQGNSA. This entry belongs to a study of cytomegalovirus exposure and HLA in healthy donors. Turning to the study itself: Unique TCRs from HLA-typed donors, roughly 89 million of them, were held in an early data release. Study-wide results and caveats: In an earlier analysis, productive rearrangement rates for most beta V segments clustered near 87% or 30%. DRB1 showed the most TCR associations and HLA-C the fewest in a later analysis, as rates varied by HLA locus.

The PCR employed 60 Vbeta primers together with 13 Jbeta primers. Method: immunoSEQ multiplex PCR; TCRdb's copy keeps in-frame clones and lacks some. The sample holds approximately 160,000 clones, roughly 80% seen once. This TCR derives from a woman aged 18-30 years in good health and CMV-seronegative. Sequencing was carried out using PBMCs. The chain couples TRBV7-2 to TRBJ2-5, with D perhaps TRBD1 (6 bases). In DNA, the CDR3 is TGTGCCAGCAGAAATACAGGGTGGCAGACCCAGTACTTC. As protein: CASRNTGWQTQYF.